This entry lists 27 T cell receptor beta chains sequenced from one sample in a study of T cells in Graves' hyperthyroidism and ophthalmopathy. Authors of the study amplified TCR beta CDR3 regions from RNA transcripts. The HTBI set primed first-round TCR CDR3 RT-PCR. One entry per CDR3 protein, called by TCRdb with MiXCR from the multiplex PCR reads. The profile shows 750,000 to 900,000 distinct CDR3 sequences, approximately 40% of them singletons. What was sequenced was blood. Every receptor here comes from a man between 18 and 35 years old with Graves' hyperthyroidism.

This clonotype was detected only once. The chain links TRBV10-3 to TRBJ1-5; TRBD1 matches at 9 bases. This CDR3 comprises 17 residues. Germline lookup yields CDR1 ENHRY and CDR2 SYGVKD. V shed 4 bases and J 4 bases; nucleotides not matched to a gene: 11. In DNA form, the CDR3 reads TGTGCCATCAGTGCTAGAGAAACCGGGACAGGGAATCAGCCCCAGCATTTT. As protein: CAISARETGTGNQPQHF.

The table lists this clonotype with a few counts. The V call is TRBV7-3, the J call TRBJ1-1; D not resolved. The germline V gene encodes CDR1 SGHTA and CDR2 FQGTGA. This CDR3 comprises 11 residues. Trimming cost V 3 bases and J 11 bases, with 10 bases left between them. CDR3 bases: TGTGCCAGCAGCTTGGGCACTGGCGCTTTCTTT. Its protein product is CASSLGTGAFF.

A few counts support this clonotype. V usage is TRBV5-4 and J usage is TRBJ2-5, with D possibly called TRBD1 or TRBD2 (6 bases each). The CDR3 loop spans 15 amino acids. CDR1 SGHNT and CDR2 YYREEE come from the germline V gene (reference sequence). Trimming stripped 0 bases from V and 4 bases from J, with 13 bases between. The CDR3 sequence: CASSLDRRGIETQYF. The CDR3 nucleotides are TGTGCCAGCAGCTTGGATCGGAGGGGGATAGAGACCCAGTACTTC. Filled out from reference TRBV5-4 and TRBJ2-5, the complete variable domain reads ETGVTQSPTHLIKTRGQQVTLRCSSQSGHNTVSWYQQALGQGPQFIFQYYREEENGRGNFPPRFSGLQFPNYSSELNVNALELDDSALYLCASSLDRRGIETQYFGPGTRLLVL.

This clonotype has only a few counts. This chain links TRBV5-1 with TRBJ1-5, with unresolved D. This CDR3 region has 15 residues. Trimming took 0 bases from V and 5 from J, leaving 12 bases between them. The germline gives CDR1 SGHRS, CDR2 YFSETQ. CDR3 residues: CASSLEGWSYQPQHF. The DNA of the CDR3 is TGCGCCAGCAGCTTGGAAGGGTGGTCTTATCAGCCCCAGCATTTT.

The rearrangement uses TRBV12-3 or TRBV12-4 and TRBJ2-5; D is perhaps TRBD1 (6 bases). The length of the CDR3 is 17 residues. The ends were cut back, 3 bases at V and 5 bases at J, with 22 bases in the middle. CDR3 region: CASSFSGQYLKEETQYF. For the CDR3, the DNA is TGTGCCAGCAGTTTCTCCGGACAGTACCTTAAGGAGGAGACCCAGTACTTC.

The chain is built from TRBV7-2 and TRBJ1-3; D perhaps matches TRBD1 (5 bases). Per germline, CDR1 SGHTA and CDR2 FQGNSA. With 2 bases removed from V and 2 bases from J, the gap between germline ends came to 13 bases. There are 16 residues in the CDR3. The CDR3 region has the DNA TGTGCCAGCAGCTTAATGGGGGGGTCAACTGGAAACACCATATATTTT. The encoded protein is CASSLMGGSTGNTIYF.

This sequence joins TRBV11-2 and TRBJ1-5; possible D gene TRBD1, 5 bases. The CDR3 totals 14 residues. The germline V gene encodes CDR1 SGHAT and CDR2 FQNNGV. V dropped 4 bases and J dropped 5 bases, with 12 bases sitting between them. CDR3 amino acids: CASSSLGVDQPQHF. DNA for the CDR3: TGTGCCAGCAGCTCCCTGGGGGTAGATCAGCCCCAGCATTTT.

This clonotype was seen many times. In DNA form, the CDR3 reads TGTGCCAGTAGCCCTAGGGGACCTCGCGGTAGTTCACCCCTCCACTTT. This encodes CASSPRGPRGSSPLHF. The chain joins TRBV19 to TRBJ1-6; TRBD1 is a possible D gene (5 bases). The V end lost 6 bases, the J end lost 9 bases, and 21 bases lay between the germline ends. Looked up from germline, CDR1 is LNHDA and CDR2 is SQIVND (reference sequence). CDR3 size: 16 residues.

The genes are TRBV6-5 and TRBJ1-3; D gene ambiguous. V was clipped by 2 bases and J by 4 bases, with 6 bases between them. The germline gives CDR1 MNHEY, CDR2 SVGAGI. The CDR3 is 13 residues long. DNA for the CDR3: TGTGCCAGCAGTTACCCGGACGGAAACACCATATATTTT. Amino acid sequence: CASSYPDGNTIYF.

The rearrangement uses TRBV7-8 and TRBJ1-3, with a tentative D call TRBD1 (5 bases). From germline, CDR1 is SGHVS and CDR2 FQNEAQ. V gave up 0 bases and J gave up 1 base, with 13 bases separating them. The length of the CDR3 is 17 residues. The CDR3 coding sequence is TGTGCCAGCAGCTTAGCGGGGGACCCTCCGTCTGGAAACACCATATATTTT. Amino acid sequence: CASSLAGDPPSGNTIYF.

This clonotype came up a few times. The V call is TRBV7-9, the J call TRBJ2-3; 11 bases agree with TRBD2. The CDR3 loop spans 16 amino acids. Germline trimming cut 4 bases from V and 1 base from J; bases unmatched to any gene: 4. Per germline, CDR1 SEHNR and CDR2 FQNEAQ (reference sequence). CDR3 protein: CASSSGLAGRTDTQYF. CDR3 bases: TGTGCCAGCAGCTCCGGACTAGCGGGCCGCACAGATACGCAGTATTTT.

The chain has TRBV7-2 and TRBJ1-5, with no clear D. V was pared by 7 bases and J by 5 bases, with 15 bases between. CDR1 is SGHTA, CDR2 FQGNSA, per germline. The CDR3 has 14 residues. CDR3 residues: CASIRYLADQPQHF. As DNA, the CDR3 is TGTGCCAGCATCAGATATCTGGCTGATCAGCCCCAGCATTTT.

This clonotype occurred many times. This chain connects TRBV20-1 to TRBJ1-1; a weak D match, TRBD1 (6 bases). V dropped 0 bases and J dropped 7 bases, with 12 bases sitting between them. This CDR3 is built from 13 residues. Germline assignment: CDR1 DFQATT and CDR2 SNEGSKA (reference sequence). CDR3 in DNA: TGCAGTGCTAGAGAGGGTGGGGGCTTTGAAGCTTTCTTT. The encoded protein is CSAREGGGFEAFF.

The rearrangement uses TRBV7-9 and TRBJ1-1; D gene ambiguous. The germline V gene encodes CDR1 SEHNR and CDR2 FQNEAQ (reference sequence). V lost 0 bases to trimming and J lost 5 bases, with 16 bases between them. CDR3 length: 16 amino acids. The CDR3 loop reads CASSLAGGQIGTEAFF. The CDR3 nucleotides read TGTGCCAGCAGCTTAGCCGGAGGGCAGATAGGGACTGAAGCTTTCTTT.

This clonotype showed up many times. The chain joins TRBV2 to TRBJ1-1, with 7 bases that match TRBD1. V lost 6 bases and J lost 2; bases outside the gene matches: 6. This CDR3 has 14 amino acids. From germline, CDR1 is SNHLY and CDR2 FYNNEI. CDR3 residues: CASREGAFNTEAFF. As DNA, the CDR3 is TGTGCCAGCAGAGAGGGGGCCTTTAACACTGAAGCTTTCTTT.

This clonotype appeared a few times. The V call is TRBV4-1, the J call TRBJ1-4; D gene uncertain. The CDR3 spans 14 residues. The ends were cut back, 2 bases at V and 2 bases at J, with 6 bases in the middle. Germline V gene lookup returns CDR1 MGHRA and CDR2 YSYEKL. CDR3 bases: TGCGCCAGCAGCCAACGGAGCACTAATGAAAAACTGTTTTTT. Encoded protein: CASSQRSTNEKLFF.

This clonotype was observed many times. The V gene is TRBV20-1, the J gene TRBJ1-4; possibly TRBD1 for D (6 bases). Trimming took 0 bases from V and 8 from J, leaving 13 bases between them. The length of the CDR3 is 14 residues. Germline V gene sequence: CDR1 DFQATT, CDR2 SNEGSKA (reference sequence). CDR3 protein: CSAREGAIGEKLFF. For the CDR3, the DNA is TGCAGTGCTAGAGAGGGGGCCATAGGCGAAAAACTGTTTTTT.

The CDR3 loop reads CASSVSGTNYEQYF. CDR3 nucleotides: TGTGCCAGCAGCGTGTCCGGGACAAACTACGAGCAGTACTTC. The rearrangement uses TRBV5-5 and TRBJ2-7, with D maybe TRBD1 (6 bases). Looked up from germline, CDR1 is SGHKS and CDR2 is YYEKEE (reference sequence). The CDR3 covers 14 residues. The ends were cut back, 4 bases at V and 3 bases at J, with 14 bases in the middle. Using reference TRBV5-5 and TRBJ2-7 for the parts outside the CDR3, the full variable domain is DAGVTQSPTHLIKTRGQQVTLRCSPISGHKSVSWYQQVLGQGPQFIFQYYEKEERGRGNFPDRFSARQFPNYSSELNVNALLLGDSALYLCASSVSGTNYEQYFGPGTRLTVT.

This clonotype was observed a few times. This sequence joins TRBV19 and TRBJ2-7; D assignment may be TRBD1 or TRBD2 (5 bases each). CDR3 size: 13 residues. From germline, CDR1 is LNHDA and CDR2 SQIVND (reference sequence). Between the trimmed V and J ends, which lost 5 bases and 5 bases, there was a span of 13 bases. The CDR3 bases are TGTGCCAGTAGTTCCGGACTGGGGCACGAGCAGTACTTC. This sequence encodes CASSSGLGHEQYF.

The chain combines TRBV4-1 with TRBJ2-7; tentative D call: TRBD1 (8 bases). Germline V lookup: CDR1 MGHRA, CDR2 YSYEKL. This CDR3 contains 15 residues. V was pared by 3 bases and J by 2 bases, with 14 bases between. The CDR3 nucleotides are TGCGCCAGCAGCCAGATACAGGGGGGGACCTACGAGCAGTACTTC. This sequence encodes CASSQIQGGTYEQYF.

This clonotype was counted a few times. V is TRBV5-8 and J is TRBJ1-3, with 8 bases aligning to TRBD1. Germline CDR1 and CDR2: SGHTS and YDEGEE. The length of the CDR3 is 15 residues. V lost 0 bases, J lost 7 bases, and 6 bases stayed unmatched. The CDR3 loop reads CASSLDQGARNTIYF. The CDR3 DNA reads as TGTGCCAGCAGCTTGGATCAGGGGGCGCGGAACACCATATATTTT. Drawing the rest from reference TRBV5-8 and TRBJ1-3, the complete variable domain is EAGVTQSPTHLIKTRGQQATLRCSPISGHTSVYWYQQALGLGLQFLLWYDEGEERNRGNFPPRFSGRQFPNYSSELNVNALELEDSALYLCASSLDQGARNTIYFGEGSWLTVV.

The gene calls are TRBV5-1 and TRBJ2-7; 7 bases match TRBD2. This CDR3 comprises 15 residues. The J segment lost 1 base and the V segment lost 4 bases, leaving 8 bases of the junction unmatched. CDR1 and CDR2 (germline): SGHRS, YFSETQ. The CDR3 protein is CASSIKAGRSYEQYF. DNA of the CDR3: TGCGCCAGCAGCATTAAAGCGGGAAGGTCCTACGAGCAGTACTTC.

As regards this clonotype: Just one base apart from a much larger clone, this may be a read error. This sequence joins TRBV5-5 and TRBJ2-2; 7 bases fit TRBD1. Germline assignment: CDR1 SGHKS and CDR2 YYEKEE (reference sequence). There are 14 residues in the CDR3. Written as DNA, the CDR3 is TGTACCAGCAGCTTGGACAGGACGATCGGGGAGCTGTTTTTT. It is translated as CTSSLDRTIGELFF.

The V gene is TRBV7-9, the J gene TRBJ1-5; D perhaps matches TRBD1 (5 bases). Trimming stripped 1 base from V and 7 bases from J, with 14 bases between. Per germline, CDR1 SEHNR and CDR2 FQNEAQ (reference sequence). CDR3 size: 15 residues. The CDR3 nucleotides read TGTGCCAGCAGCTTAGAGGTGGGGCCAGGCCAGCCCCAGCATTTT. Residues: CASSLEVGPGQPQHF. The full variable domain, its missing parts supplied by reference TRBV7-9 and TRBJ1-5, is DTGVSQNPRHKITKRGQNVTFRCDPISEHNRLYWYRQTLGQGPEFLTYFQNEAQLEKSRLLSDRFSAERPKGSFSTLEIQRTEQGDSAMYLCASSLEVGPGQPQHFGDGTRLSIL.

At least ten counts were recorded for this clonotype. The V call is TRBV7-3, the J call TRBJ1-5; maybe TRBD1 (6 bases). The CDR3 has 17 amino acids. CDR1 is SGHTA, CDR2 FQGTGA, per germline. Trimming took off 5 bases at V and 8 bases at J, with 25 bases between the two ends. CDR3 residues: CASSEGERSGRVKPQHF. DNA for the CDR3: TGTGCCAGCAGCGAGGGGGAACGGAGCGGAAGGGTAAAGCCCCAGCATTTT.

The sample holds a few counts of this clonotype. Germline and junction disagree at one end, which may indicate a read error. The rearrangement joins TRBV19 to TRBJ1-1; D not resolved. The CDR3 loop spans 11 amino acids. The germline gives CDR1 LNHDA, CDR2 SQIVND (reference sequence). The CDR3 region has the DNA TGTGCCAGTAGTATAGGGCCCGGAGCTTCCTTT. Its protein is CASSIGPGASF. Full variable domain (remainder filled in from reference TRBV19 and TRBJ1-1): DGGITQSPKYLFRKEGQNVTLSCEQNLNHDAMYWYRQDPGQGLRLIYYSQIVNDFQKGDIAEGYSVSREKKESFPLTVTSAQKNPTAFYLCASSIGPGASFGQGTRLTVV.

This clonotype was detected ten times or more. The chain has TRBV7-2 and TRBJ1-5; D is ambiguous. Germline-derived CDR1 and CDR2 are SGHTA and FQGNSA. The V end lost 4 bases, the J end lost 6 bases, and 10 bases lay between the germline ends. This CDR3 region has 13 residues. The CDR3 DNA follows: TGTGCCAGCAGCTCAGAATGGTCTCAGCCCCAGCATTTT. Protein: CASSSEWSQPQHF.